The T cell receptor (beta chain) described here comes from a study of blood T cell repertoires in COVID-19. Across the study: The United States, Italy and Spain provided the acute and convalescent COVID-19 samples.

Trimming cost V 2 bases and J 4 bases; bases outside gene matches: 11. This CDR3 has 17 residues. Germline CDR1 SGDLS, CDR2 YYNGEE. This table comes from immunoSEQ multiplex PCR, and its TCRdb copy is limited to in-frame clones, with some not included. The table lists about 170,000 clones, approximately 90% of them singletons. This chain uses TRBV9 with TRBJ2-2; the match to TRBD1 covers 7 bases. The sequencing input was peripheral blood. This sequence was found in an elderly woman in a cohort sampled during active or convalescent COVID-19. CDR3 protein: CASSVSGTELFTGELFF. CDR3 DNA sequence: TGTGCCAGCAGCGTCTCCGGGACAGAGCTCTTCACCGGGGAGCTGTTTTTT.